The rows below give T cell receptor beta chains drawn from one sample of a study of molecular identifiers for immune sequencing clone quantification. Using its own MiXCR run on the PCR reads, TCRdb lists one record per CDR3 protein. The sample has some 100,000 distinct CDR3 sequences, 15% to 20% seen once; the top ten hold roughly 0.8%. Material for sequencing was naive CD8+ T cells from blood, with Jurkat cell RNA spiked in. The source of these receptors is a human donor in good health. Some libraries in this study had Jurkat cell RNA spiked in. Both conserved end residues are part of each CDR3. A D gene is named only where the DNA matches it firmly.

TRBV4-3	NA	CASSPWAGMAQPQHF
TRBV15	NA	CATSRGTIQETQYF
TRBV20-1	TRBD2	CSATRGLAGGYEQYF
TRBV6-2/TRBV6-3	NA	CASSYSWGVRREQYF
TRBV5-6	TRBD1	CASSDGTVQPQHF
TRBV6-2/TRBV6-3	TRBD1	CASSATGGRDTQYF
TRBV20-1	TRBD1	CSARQDRDSYEQYF
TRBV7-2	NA	CASSSPTSGEQYF
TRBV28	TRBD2	CASSQLEVSGRAYEQYF
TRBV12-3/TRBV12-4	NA	CASSFGPRFTEAFF
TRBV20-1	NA	CSAVAERTDTQYF
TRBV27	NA	CASRLGGLGYEQYF
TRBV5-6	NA	CASSGGAVQTQYF
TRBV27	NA	CASSPVPSSYNEQFF
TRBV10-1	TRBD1	CASSPGQGQETTQYF
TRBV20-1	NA	CSARGRTLPSYEQYF
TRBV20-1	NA	CSARDQGSSSYNSPLHF
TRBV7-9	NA	CASSLGVGVTYEQYF
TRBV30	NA	CAAFGGGGNTEAFF
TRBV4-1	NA	CASSQDPGGDEQYF
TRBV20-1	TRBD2	CSTIGLAGGQSYNEQFF
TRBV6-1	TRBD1	CASSEGGTGILLPLHF
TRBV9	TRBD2	CASSPEGLAGAQGDTQYF
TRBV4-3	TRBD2	CASSRSSGSGITGELFF
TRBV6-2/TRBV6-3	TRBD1	CASLKKTGTENYSYTF
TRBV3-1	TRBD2	CASSRGLAGGPYEQYF
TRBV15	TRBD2	CATSRGGSFLPGLADTGETQYF